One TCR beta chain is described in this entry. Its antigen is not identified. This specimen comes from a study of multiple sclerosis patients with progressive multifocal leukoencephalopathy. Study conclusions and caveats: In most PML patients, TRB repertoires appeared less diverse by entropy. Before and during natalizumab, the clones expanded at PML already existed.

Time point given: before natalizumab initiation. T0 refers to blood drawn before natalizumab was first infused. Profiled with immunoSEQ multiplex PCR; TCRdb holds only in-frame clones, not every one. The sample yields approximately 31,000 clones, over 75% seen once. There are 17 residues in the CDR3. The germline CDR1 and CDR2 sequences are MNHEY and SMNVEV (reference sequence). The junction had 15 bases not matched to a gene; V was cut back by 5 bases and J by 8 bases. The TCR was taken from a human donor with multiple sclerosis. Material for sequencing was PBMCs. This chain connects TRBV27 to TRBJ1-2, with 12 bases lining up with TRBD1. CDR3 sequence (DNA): TGTGCCAGCAGTCCCTCGGGGGGGGACAGGGGGCTTGGGGGCTACACCTTC. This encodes CASSPSGGDRGLGGYTF.